Presented here are 19 T cell receptor beta chains from one specimen sequenced in a study of shared clonotypes between healthy human individuals. As defined, naive CD8 cells were CD45RO-negative and positively selected for CCR7, with terminally differentiated effector memory CD45RA+ cells excluded. Profiling relied on immunoSEQ multiplex PCR, and the TCRdb table lists in-frame clones only, not all of them. This table has 550,000 to 650,000 clones, 96% appearing once. Sequences were obtained from naive CD8+ T cells sorted from blood. Receptors originate from a woman in her twenties or thirties in good health.

A word on this clone: This sample includes further DNA sequences coding for the same CDR3. This sequence joins TRBV19 and TRBJ1-1, with no clear D. V lost 2 bases and J lost 4, with 11 bases in between. The CDR3 is 14 residues long. Germline CDR1 and CDR2: LNHDA and SQIVND (reference sequence). The CDR3 DNA sequence: TGTGCCAGTAGTATACGGACGGGCGGCACTGAAGCTTTCTTT. This translates into CASSIRTGGTEAFF.

The V and J genes are TRBV30 and TRBJ2-1; D call uncertain. CDR3 length: 12 amino acids. Trimming took 2 bases from V and 5 from J, leaving 7 bases between them. Germline CDR1 and CDR2: GTSNPN and SVGIG (reference sequence). DNA for the CDR3: TGTGCCTGGAGTATCTTGGACAATGAGCAGTTCTTC. This sequence encodes CAWSILDNEQFF.

This clone came up once. The V gene is TRBV7-2, the J gene TRBJ2-3; 11 bases are shared with TRBD2. Germline assignment: CDR1 SGHTA and CDR2 FQGNSA. V gave up 5 bases and J gave up 4 bases; unmatched junction bases: 17. The CDR3 is made up of 19 amino acids. The CDR3 reads CASSRGLAGSGQGPDTQYF. CDR3 coding DNA: TGTGCCAGCAGCCGTGGACTAGCGGGCTCCGGGCAGGGTCCAGATACGCAGTATTTT.

The V gene is TRBV29-1, the J gene TRBJ1-2; D uncertain. The germline CDR1 and CDR2 sequences are SQVTM and ANQGSEA. The V end lost 7 bases, the J end lost 6 bases, and 12 bases lay between the germline ends. This CDR3 is 11 amino acids long. CDR3 sequence reads: CSADWADGYTF. The CDR3 nucleotides read TGCAGCGCTGACTGGGCGGATGGCTACACCTTC. The variable domain in full, completed from reference TRBV29-1 and TRBJ1-2, reads SAVISQKPSRDICQRGTSLTIQCQVDSQVTMMFWYRQQPGQSLTLIATANQGSEATYESGFVIDKFPISRPNLTFSTLTVSNMSPEDSSIYLCSADWADGYTFGSGTRLTVV.

CDR3 DNA sequence: TGCGCCAGCAGCCAAGTGTACGGGACCTCCTACAATGAGCAGTTCTTC. Protein sequence: CASSQVYGTSYNEQFF. The genes are TRBV4-1 and TRBJ2-1, with D perhaps matching TRBD1 or TRBD2 (5 bases each). This CDR3 region has 16 residues. CDR1 and CDR2 (germline): MGHRA, YSYEKL. Trimming took off 1 base at V and 0 bases at J, with 10 bases between the two ends.

A note on this clone: The same CDR3 can be traced to other DNA sequences in this sample. The chain links TRBV15 to TRBJ2-5, with unresolved D. V was shortened by 2 bases and J by 4 bases, with 17 bases between the two germline ends. The CDR3 sequence is 16 residues long. Germline V CDR1 and CDR2: LNHNV, YYDKDF (reference sequence). The CDR3, as DNA: TGTGCCACCAGCAGATCCCGTGGAGAAGGGTTAGAGACCCAGTACTTC. Translated: CATSRSRGEGLETQYF.

The V gene is TRBV28, the J gene TRBJ2-1, with D unclear. Trimming removed 6 bases at V and 2 bases at J, with 17 bases between. The CDR3 loop spans 16 amino acids. Looked up from germline, CDR1 is MDHEN and CDR2 is SYDVKM. The chain's CDR3 is CASSFKQLRAYNEQFF. DNA for the CDR3: TGTGCCAGCAGCTTCAAGCAACTACGGGCCTACAATGAGCAGTTCTTC.

For this clone: Other nucleotide sequences from this sample produce the same CDR3. The chain combines TRBV5-6 with TRBJ2-7; the D gene is possibly TRBD2 (6 bases). CDR3 size: 14 residues. Per germline, CDR1 SGHDT and CDR2 YYEEEE. The V and J ends lost 0 bases and 2 bases respectively, with 9 bases between them. The CDR3 nucleotides read TGTGCCAGCAGCTTGGGCGGGACTGCCTACGAGCAGTACTTC. Amino acids: CASSLGGTAYEQYF. Looking up the rest from reference TRBV5-6 and TRBJ2-7 gives the full variable domain: DAGVTQSPTHLIKTRGQQVTLRCSPKSGHDTVSWYQQALGQGPQFIFQYYEEEERQRGNFPDRFSGHQFPNYSSELNVNALLLGDSALYLCASSLGGTAYEQYFGPGTRLTVT.

This rearrangement joins TRBV19 to TRBJ1-2; the D gene is possibly TRBD1 (5 bases). The CDR3 is 13 residues long. Germline V gives CDR1 LNHDA, CDR2 SQIVND (reference sequence). Deletions cut 10 bases from V and 2 bases from J, with 14 bases between. DNA of the CDR3: TGTGCCACCGAGAAGGGGTCAAACTATGGCTACACCTTC. As protein: CATEKGSNYGYTF.

The chain is built from TRBV4-2 and TRBJ2-5; tentatively, D is TRBD2 (6 bases). With the DNA end fitting TRBJ2-7 better, the J assignment may be wrong. The CDR3 consists of 15 residues. CDR1 is LGHNA and CDR2 is YNFKEQ in the germline V gene. CDR3 sequence: CASSQDWDSSYEQYF. The CDR3 DNA is TGTGCCAGCAGCCAAGATTGGGACTCTTCCTACGAGCAGTACTTC.

The chain has TRBV28 and TRBJ2-5, with 9 bases matching TRBD1. The closer fit of TRBJ2-7 to the DNA end suggests the J call may be wrong. This CDR3 comprises 15 residues. In germline, CDR1 is MDHEN, CDR2 SYDVKM. The CDR3 reads CASSYTGQGSYEQYF. CDR3 in DNA: TGTGCCAGCAGTTATACGGGACAGGGATCCTACGAGCAGTACTTC.

CDR3 bases: TGTGCCAGCGACAGGGGGTACACTGAAGCTTTCTTT. This encodes CASDRGYTEAFF. V and J are TRBV6-1 and TRBJ1-1; 9 bases are a match to TRBD1. The CDR3 is 12 amino acids. Germline V gene lookup returns CDR1 MNHNS and CDR2 SASEGT. The V gene end was trimmed by 8 bases and the J gene end by 3 bases; junction bases not matched to a gene: 1.

The sample holds a few counts of this clone. The CDR3 region is CSIDRDRAEAFF. The CDR3 DNA reads TGCAGCATAGACCGGGACAGGGCCGAAGCTTTCTTT. The chain is built from TRBV29-1 and TRBJ1-1; 9 bases are shared with TRBD1. Germline V gives CDR1 SQVTM, CDR2 ANQGSEA. V lost 8 bases to trimming and J lost 8 bases; unmatched junction nucleotides: 9. This CDR3 contains 12 residues.

This chain connects TRBV13 to TRBJ2-7; D gene ambiguous. The CDR3 runs to 13 residues. In germline, CDR1 is PRHDT, CDR2 FYEKMQ (reference sequence). The V end was cut by 3 bases, the J end by 1 base, with 7 bases between. CDR3: CASSFGRSYEQYF. CDR3 nucleotides: TGTGCCAGCAGCTTTGGAAGGTCCTACGAGCAGTACTTC.

The chain couples TRBV27 to TRBJ2-1; TRBD1 aligns across 8 bases. The ends lost 3 bases at V and 3 bases at J; junction bases unmatched: 1. The CDR3 sequence is 14 residues long. In germline, CDR1 is MNHEY, CDR2 SMNVEV (reference sequence). CDR3 sequence: CASSFDRGYNEQFF. For the CDR3, the DNA is TGTGCCAGCAGTTTCGACAGGGGCTACAATGAGCAGTTCTTC.

The V gene is TRBV5-6, the J gene TRBJ2-7; 7 bases map to TRBD2. With 0 bases clipped from V and 5 bases from J, the junction kept 2 bases outside the gene matches. The CDR3 has 13 residues. Germline V gene sequence: CDR1 SGHDT, CDR2 YYEEEE. The CDR3 coding sequence is TGTGCCAGCAGCTTGGGGCGGGGGAACGAGCAGTACTTC. Its protein product is CASSLGRGNEQYF.

The chain couples TRBV5-6 to TRBJ1-1, with 7 bases matching TRBD1. The ends lost 3 bases at V and 7 bases at J; junction bases unmatched: 6. CDR3 length: 13 amino acids. The germline CDR1 and CDR2 sequences are SGHDT and YYEEEE. The CDR3 spells CASSSTGTGEAFF. CDR3 DNA: TGTGCCAGCAGCTCGACAGGGACGGGTGAAGCTTTCTTT.

This clone has just a few counts. The V gene is TRBV27, the J gene TRBJ1-1; 8 bases match TRBD1. CDR1 and CDR2 (germline): MNHEY, SMNVEV (reference sequence). V shed 6 bases, J shed 5 bases, and the junction held 8 bases outside the gene matches. There are 14 residues in the CDR3. This chain's CDR3 is CASSSQGAWTEAFF. In DNA, the CDR3 is TGTGCCAGCAGCTCTCAGGGGGCTTGGACTGAAGCTTTCTTT.

The chain joins TRBV19 to TRBJ2-7; perhaps D is TRBD1 or TRBD2 (5 bases each). This CDR3 is 15 amino acids long. Germline V gene sequence: CDR1 LNHDA, CDR2 SQIVND (reference sequence). Trimming cost V 4 bases and J 0 bases, with 13 bases left between them. The CDR3 sequence is CASSTTPGPSYEQYF. CDR3 nucleotide sequence: TGTGCCAGTAGTACTACACCGGGACCCTCCTACGAGCAGTACTTC.